This T cell receptor (beta chain) was captured in a study of cytomegalovirus exposure and HLA in healthy donors. A multiplex PCR was run with 60 Vbeta primers and 13 Jbeta primers. The assay was immunoSEQ multiplex PCR, and TCRdb's table has in-frame clones only and misses some. The table lists 66,000 or so clones, approximately 88% of them singletons, with about 1.4% in the top ten. The V end was cut by 6 bases, the J end by 3 bases, with 12 bases between. The germline gives CDR1 SQVTM, CDR2 ANQGSEA. The CDR3 has 13 residues. As regards this clone: Antigen: not known.

Whole-study findings and limits: Later analysis associated a missense DCLRE1C variant with TCR beta V- and J-gene trimming.

The sequence was collected from a man aged 25 to 45 in good health and CMV-seropositive. Sequences were obtained from PBMCs. This chain uses TRBV29-1 with TRBJ1-5; D not certain. The CDR3, as DNA: TGCAGCGTCGGAAGCGGTTACAATCAGCCCCAGCATTTT. The encoded protein is CSVGSGYNQPQHF.